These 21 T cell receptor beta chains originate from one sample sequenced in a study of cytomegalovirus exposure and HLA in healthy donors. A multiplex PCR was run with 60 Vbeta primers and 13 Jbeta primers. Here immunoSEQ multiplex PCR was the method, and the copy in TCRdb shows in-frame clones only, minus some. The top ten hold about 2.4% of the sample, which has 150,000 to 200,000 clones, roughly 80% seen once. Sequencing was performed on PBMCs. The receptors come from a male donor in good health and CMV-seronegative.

For the CDR3, the DNA is TGCGCCAGCAGAAGCGGGAACGAGCAGTACTTC. Protein sequence: CASRSGNEQYF. V and J are TRBV5-1 and TRBJ2-7, with TRBD2 identical over 7 bases. Trimming removed 5 bases from V and 5 bases from J; junction bases left unmatched: 1. This CDR3 region has 11 residues. CDR1 is SGHRS and CDR2 is YFSETQ in the germline V gene.

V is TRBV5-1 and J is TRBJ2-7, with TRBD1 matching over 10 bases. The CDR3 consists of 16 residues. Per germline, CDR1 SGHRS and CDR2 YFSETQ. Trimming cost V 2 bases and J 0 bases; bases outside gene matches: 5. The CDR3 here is CASSFGTGEVSYEQYF. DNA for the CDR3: TGCGCCAGCAGCTTCGGGACAGGGGAAGTCTCCTACGAGCAGTACTTC.

The CDR3 DNA sequence: TGTGCCAGCAGTTTTCCCCGGGCAGGGACACCCCTCCACTTT. Its protein product is CASSFPRAGTPLHF. This sequence joins TRBV28 and TRBJ1-6; D perhaps matches TRBD1 (5 bases). The CDR3 length is 14 residues. Germline V gene lookup returns CDR1 MDHEN and CDR2 SYDVKM. Trimming removed 3 bases from V and 11 bases from J, with 14 bases in between.

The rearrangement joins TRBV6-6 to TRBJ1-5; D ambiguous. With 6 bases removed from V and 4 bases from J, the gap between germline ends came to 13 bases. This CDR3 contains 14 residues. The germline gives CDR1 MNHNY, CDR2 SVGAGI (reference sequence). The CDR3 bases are TGTGCCAGCAGGCCCGGGAGTGGGAATCAGCCCCAGCATTTT. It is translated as CASRPGSGNQPQHF.

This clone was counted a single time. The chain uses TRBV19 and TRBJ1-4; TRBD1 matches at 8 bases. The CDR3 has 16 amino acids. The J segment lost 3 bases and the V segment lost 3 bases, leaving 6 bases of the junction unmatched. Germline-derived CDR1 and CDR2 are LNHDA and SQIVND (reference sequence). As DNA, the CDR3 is TGTGCCAGTAGTATCGGGCAGGGGGCTTCTAATGAAAAACTGTTTTTT. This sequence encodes CASSIGQGASNEKLFF.

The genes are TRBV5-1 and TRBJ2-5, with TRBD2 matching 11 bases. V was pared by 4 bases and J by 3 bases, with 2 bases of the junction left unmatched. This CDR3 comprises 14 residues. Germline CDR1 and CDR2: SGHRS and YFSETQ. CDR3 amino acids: CASSPGLAEETQYF. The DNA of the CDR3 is TGCGCCAGCAGCCCGGGACTAGCGGAAGAGACCCAGTACTTC.

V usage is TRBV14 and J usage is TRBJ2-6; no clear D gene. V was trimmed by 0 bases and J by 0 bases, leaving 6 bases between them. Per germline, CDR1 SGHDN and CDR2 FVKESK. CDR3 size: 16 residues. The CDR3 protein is CASSQDTGSGANVLTF. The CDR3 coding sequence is TGTGCCAGCAGCCAAGATACGGGCTCTGGGGCCAACGTCCTGACTTTC.

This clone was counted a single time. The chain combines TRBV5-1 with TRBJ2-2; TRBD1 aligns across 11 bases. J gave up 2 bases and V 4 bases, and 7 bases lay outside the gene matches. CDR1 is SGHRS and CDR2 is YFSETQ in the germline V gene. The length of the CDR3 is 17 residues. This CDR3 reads CASSSWTGGSNTGELFF. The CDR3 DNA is TGCGCCAGCAGCAGTTGGACAGGGGGCTCTAACACCGGGGAGCTGTTTTTT.

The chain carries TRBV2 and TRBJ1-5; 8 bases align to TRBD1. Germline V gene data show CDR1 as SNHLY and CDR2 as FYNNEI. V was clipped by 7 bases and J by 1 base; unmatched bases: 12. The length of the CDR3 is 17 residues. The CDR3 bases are TGTGCCAGCACCGACGGGACAGGTGGGGAGAGCAATCAGCCCCAGCATTTT. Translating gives CASTDGTGGESNQPQHF.

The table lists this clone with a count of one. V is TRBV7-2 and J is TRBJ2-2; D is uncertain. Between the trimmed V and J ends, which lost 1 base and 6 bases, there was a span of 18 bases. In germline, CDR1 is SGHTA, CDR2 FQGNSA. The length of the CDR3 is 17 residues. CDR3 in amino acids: CASSLGVSWVMPGELFF. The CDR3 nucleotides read TGTGCCAGCAGCTTAGGGGTTAGCTGGGTTATGCCCGGGGAGCTGTTTTTT.

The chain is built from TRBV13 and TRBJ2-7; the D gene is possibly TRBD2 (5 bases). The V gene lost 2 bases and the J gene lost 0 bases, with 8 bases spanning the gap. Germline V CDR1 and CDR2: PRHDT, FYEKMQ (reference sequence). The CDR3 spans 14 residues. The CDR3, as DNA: TGTGCCAGCAGCTTACAGCGGAACTCCTACGAGCAGTACTTC. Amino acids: CASSLQRNSYEQYF.

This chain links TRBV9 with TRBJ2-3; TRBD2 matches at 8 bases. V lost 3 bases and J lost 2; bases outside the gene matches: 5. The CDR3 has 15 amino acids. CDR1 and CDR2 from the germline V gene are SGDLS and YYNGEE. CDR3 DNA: TGTGCCAGCAGCGCCGGGGGGGACTTCACAGATACGCAGTATTTT. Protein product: CASSAGGDFTDTQYF.

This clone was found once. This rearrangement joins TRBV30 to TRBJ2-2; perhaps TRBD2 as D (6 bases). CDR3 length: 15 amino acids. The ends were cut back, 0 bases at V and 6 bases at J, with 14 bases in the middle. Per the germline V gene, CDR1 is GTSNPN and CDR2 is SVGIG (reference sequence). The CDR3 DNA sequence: TGTGCCTGGAGTGTACTGACTCCGGGGGCCGGGGAGCTGTTTTTT. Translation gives CAWSVLTPGAGELFF. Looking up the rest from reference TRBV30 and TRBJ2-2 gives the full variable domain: SQTIHQWPATLVQPVGSPLSLECTVEGTSNPNLYWYRQAAGRGLQLLFYSVGIGQISSEVPQNLSASRPQDRQFILSSKKLLLSDSGFYLCAWSVLTPGAGELFFGEGSRLTVL.

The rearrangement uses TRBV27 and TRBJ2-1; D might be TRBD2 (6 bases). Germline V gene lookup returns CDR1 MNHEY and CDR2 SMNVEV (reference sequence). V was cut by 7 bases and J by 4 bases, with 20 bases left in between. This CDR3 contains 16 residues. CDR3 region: CASNPLGLAEYNEQFF. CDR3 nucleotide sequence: TGTGCCAGCAACCCCCTAGGGTTAGCGGAATACAATGAGCAGTTCTTC.

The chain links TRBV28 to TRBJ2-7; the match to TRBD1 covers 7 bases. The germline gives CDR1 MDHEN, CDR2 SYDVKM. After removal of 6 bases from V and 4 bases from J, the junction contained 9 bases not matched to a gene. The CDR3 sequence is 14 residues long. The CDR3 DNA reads TGTGCCAGCAGAGACGAGGGACAGTTTTACGAGCAGTACTTC. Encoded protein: CASRDEGQFYEQYF.

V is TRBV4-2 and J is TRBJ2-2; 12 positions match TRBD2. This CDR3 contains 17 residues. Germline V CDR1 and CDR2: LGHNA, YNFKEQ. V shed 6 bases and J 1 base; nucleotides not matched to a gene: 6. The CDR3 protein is CASRGRLAGENTGELFF. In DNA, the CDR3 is TGTGCCAGCAGAGGTAGACTAGCGGGAGAGAACACCGGGGAGCTGTTTTTT.

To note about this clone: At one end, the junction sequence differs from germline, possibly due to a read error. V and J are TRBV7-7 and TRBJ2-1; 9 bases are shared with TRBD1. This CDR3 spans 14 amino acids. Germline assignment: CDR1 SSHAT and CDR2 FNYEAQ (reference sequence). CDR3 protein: CASSLGQGGNEQFF. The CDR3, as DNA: TGTGCTAGCAGCTTGGGACAGGGAGGCAATGAGCAGTTCTTC.

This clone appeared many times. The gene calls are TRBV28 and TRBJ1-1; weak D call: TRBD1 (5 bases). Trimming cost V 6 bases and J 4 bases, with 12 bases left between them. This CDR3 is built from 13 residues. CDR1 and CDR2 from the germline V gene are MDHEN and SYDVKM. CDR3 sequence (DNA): TGTGCCAGCAGAACACCAGGGATCACTGAAGCTTTCTTT. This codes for CASRTPGITEAFF.

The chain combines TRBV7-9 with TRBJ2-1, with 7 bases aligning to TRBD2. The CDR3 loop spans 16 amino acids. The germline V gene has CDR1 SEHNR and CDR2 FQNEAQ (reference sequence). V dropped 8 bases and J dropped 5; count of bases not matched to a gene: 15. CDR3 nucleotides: TGTGCCAGCGACTCTACGCGGAGCGGGACCGACAATGAGCAGTTCTTC. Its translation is CASDSTRSGTDNEQFF.

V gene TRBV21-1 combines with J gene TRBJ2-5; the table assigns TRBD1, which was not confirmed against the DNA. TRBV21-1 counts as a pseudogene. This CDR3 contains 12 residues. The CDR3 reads CASSKVPRSQYF. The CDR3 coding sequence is TGTGCCAGCAGCAAAGTCCCCAGGTCCCAGTACTTC.

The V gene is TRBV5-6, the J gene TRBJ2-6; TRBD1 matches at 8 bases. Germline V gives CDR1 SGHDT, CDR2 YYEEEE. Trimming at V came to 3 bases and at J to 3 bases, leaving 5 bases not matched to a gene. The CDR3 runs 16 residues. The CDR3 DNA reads TGTGCCAGCAGCTCCGGACAGGGCGGTGGGGCCAACGTCCTGACTTTC. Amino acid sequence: CASSSGQGGGANVLTF.